This passage covers 25 T cell receptor beta chains from one sample sequenced in a study of metastatic and nonmetastatic thyroid tumors. TCRdb used MiXCR to call clones anew from the PCR reads. The data contain 35,000 to 45,000 clones, under 4% of them singletons. Nobody among the patients had been given any treatment before thyroid surgery. The sample taken for sequencing was blood. The receptors come from a female donor with papillary thyroid cancer or a benign thyroid nodule (not recorded which). Some clones in this sample may be carry-over from other donors' samples.

This clone was detected only a few times. J is TRBJ1-6 and V is TRBV6-5; D not resolved. V was shortened by 0 bases and J by 11 bases, with 11 bases between the two germline ends. Germline loops: CDR1 MNHEY, CDR2 SVGAGI. This CDR3 contains 14 residues. CDR3 sequence (DNA): TGTGCCAGCAGTTACTCAGAGGCCGGGGCACCCCTCCACTTT. This gives the protein CASSYSEAGAPLHF.

This clone was seen repeatedly, ten times or more. This chain joins TRBV29-1 and TRBJ1-1, with 10 bases fitting TRBD1. V lost 4 bases, J lost 5 bases, and 4 bases stayed unmatched. The CDR3 is made up of 13 amino acids. Germline lookup yields CDR1 SQVTM and CDR2 ANQGSEA. CDR3 coding DNA: TGCAGCGTTGTTAGGACAGGGGGGACTGAAGCTTTCTTT. Translated, it gives CSVVRTGGTEAFF. The full variable domain, its missing parts supplied by reference TRBV29-1 and TRBJ1-1, is SAVISQKPSRDICQRGTSLTIQCQVDSQVTMMFWYRQQPGQSLTLIATANQGSEATYESGFVIDKFPISRPNLTFSTLTVSNMSPEDSSIYLCSVVRTGGTEAFFGQGTRLTVV.

In its sample, this clone was seen a few times. This chain joins TRBV12-3 or TRBV12-4 and TRBJ2-7; the D gene could be TRBD1 or TRBD2 (5 bases each). The CDR3 extends over 13 amino acids. V lost 5 bases, J lost 3 bases, and 11 bases lay in between. Here the CDR3 DNA reads TGTGCCAGCAGTATCCGGGACGGCTACGAGCAGTACTTC. Amino acid sequence: CASSIRDGYEQYF.

The sample holds many counts of this clone. The J gene is TRBJ2-7, the V gene TRBV29-1, with 8 bases matching TRBD1. V was pared by 3 bases and J by 9 bases, with 10 bases of the junction left unmatched. Looked up from germline, CDR1 is SQVTM and CDR2 is ANQGSEA. The CDR3 totals 13 residues. The DNA of the CDR3 is TGCAGCGTTGACGCAGGGGGCGTCGGTGGGCAGTACTTC. This sequence encodes CSVDAGGVGGQYF.

This clone has a handful of counts. The chain is built from TRBV14 and TRBJ2-3, with TRBD1 as a possible D gene (6 bases). The CDR3 has 15 residues. V lost 0 bases to trimming and J lost 4 bases, with 11 bases between them. CDR1 is SGHDN and CDR2 is FVKESK in the germline V gene. CDR3: CASSQEGHGADTQYF. The CDR3 nucleotides read TGTGCCAGCAGCCAAGAGGGACACGGCGCAGATACGCAGTATTTT.

This clone was seen a handful of times. The chain links TRBV28 to TRBJ1-5; D is unresolved. The length of the CDR3 is 15 residues. Looked up from germline, CDR1 is MDHEN and CDR2 is SYDVKM. Trimming removed 2 bases from V and 0 bases from J, with 8 bases in between. As DNA, the CDR3 is TGTGCCAGCAGTTTACCCCGTTCTAGCAATCAGCCCCAGCATTTT. This sequence encodes CASSLPRSSNQPQHF.

In this sample, this clone turned up many times. This chain joins TRBV15 and TRBJ2-3; 12 nucleotides agree with TRBD2. The V gene end was trimmed by 5 bases and the J gene end by 0 bases; junction bases not matched to a gene: 3. The CDR3 extends over 16 amino acids. Germline values: CDR1 LNHNV, CDR2 YYDKDF (reference sequence). CDR3 nucleotides: TGTGCCACCAGCGCCGGGACTAGCGGGAGCACAGATACGCAGTATTTT. It translates to CATSAGTSGSTDTQYF.

There are a few counts of this clone. The chain carries TRBV12-3 or TRBV12-4 and TRBJ1-2; D unresolved. This CDR3 region has 13 residues. The ends were cut back, 3 bases at V and 6 bases at J, with 11 bases in the middle. DNA for the CDR3: TGTGCCAGCAGTTTCGTACAGATGGATGGCTACACCTTC. It yields the protein CASSFVQMDGYTF.

The table lists this clone with many counts. V usage is TRBV19 and J usage is TRBJ1-2, with D perhaps matching TRBD1 (6 bases). V was pared by 5 bases and J by 0 bases, with 13 bases between. The V gene's germline CDR1 is LNHDA and CDR2 SQIVND (reference sequence). This CDR3 has 15 amino acids. DNA of the CDR3: TGTGCCAGTAGTCGAATTCAGGGGACTAACTATGGCTACACCTTC. Its protein is CASSRIQGTNYGYTF.

The chain has TRBV5-1 and TRBJ2-7, with D hard to call. V was clipped by 1 base and J by 0 bases, with 11 bases between them. This CDR3 is built from 15 residues. Germline V gene sequence: CDR1 SGHRS, CDR2 YFSETQ. CDR3 sequence reads: CASSLRWASSYEQYF. In nucleotides, the CDR3 is TGCGCCAGCAGCTTGAGATGGGCGAGCTCCTACGAGCAGTACTTC. The full variable domain, its missing parts supplied by reference TRBV5-1 and TRBJ2-7, is KAGVTQTPRYLIKTRGQQVTLSCSPISGHRSVSWYQQTPGQGLQFLFEYFSETQRNKGNFPGRFSGRQFSNSRSEMNVSTLELGDSALYLCASSLRWASSYEQYFGPGTRLTVT.

This clone was observed at least ten times. V is TRBV19 and J is TRBJ2-7; 8 bases match TRBD2. The V and J ends lost 3 bases and 6 bases, in that order; junction bases with no gene match: 7. This CDR3 spans 14 amino acids. Germline V gene data show CDR1 as LNHDA and CDR2 as SQIVND (reference sequence). In nucleotides, the CDR3 is TGTGCCAGTAGTATGAGCGGGAGAATAGGCGAGCAGTACTTC. It specifies CASSMSGRIGEQYF.

The table lists this clone with a few counts. The chain is built from TRBV11-3 and TRBJ2-1; TRBD2 matches 8 bases. The CDR3 length is 14 residues. The germline V gene has CDR1 SGHNT and CDR2 YENEEA. V lost 6 bases, J lost 4 bases, and 5 bases stayed unmatched. CDR3: CASSVLAAYNEQFF. In nucleotides, the CDR3 is TGTGCCAGCAGTGTACTAGCGGCTTACAATGAGCAGTTCTTC.

In its sample, this clone was seen many times. Other DNA sequences in the same sample also yield this CDR3. V gene TRBV7-3 combines with J gene TRBJ1-1; no definite D call. V shed 2 bases and J shed 1 base, with 5 bases lying between them. CDR1 SGHTA and CDR2 FQGTGA come from the germline V gene. CDR3 length: 13 amino acids. This CDR3 reads CASSLVTNTEAFF. The CDR3 region has the DNA TGTGCCAGCAGCTTAGTGACGAACACTGAAGCTTTCTTT.

This clone was detected many times. Being one base from a much bigger clone, this may be a read error. CDR3 amino acids: CASSAGTAGGGYAF. The DNA for the CDR3 is TGTGCCAGCAGCGCCGGGACAGCCGGCGGAGGCTACGCCTTC. The rearrangement links TRBV9 to TRBJ1-2; 7 positions match TRBD1. The CDR3 loop spans 14 amino acids. Germline V CDR1 and CDR2: SGDLS, YYNGEE.

This clone was observed many times. V is TRBV6-1 and J is TRBJ1-3; possible D gene TRBD1, 5 bases. This CDR3 is built from 15 residues. With 4 bases removed from V and 0 bases from J, the gap between germline ends came to 10 bases. The V gene's germline CDR1 is MNHNS and CDR2 SASEGT. The CDR3 spells CASSVRQRSGNTIYF. In DNA, the CDR3 is TGTGCCAGCAGTGTCCGACAGCGCTCTGGAAACACCATATATTTT.

The genes are TRBV6-4 and TRBJ2-2; 7 nucleotides agree with TRBD2. Germline CDR1 is MRHNA and CDR2 is SNTAGT. The CDR3 spans 16 residues. Losses at the gene ends were 5 bases for V and 4 bases for J; bases not matched to a gene: 10. In DNA form, the CDR3 reads TGTGCCAGCAGTCCCCTGGCGGGAGTCCGCACCGGGGAGCTGTTTTTT. It codes for CASSPLAGVRTGELFF.

This clone has at least ten counts. The chain recombines TRBV27 with TRBJ2-2; 9 bases line up with TRBD1. CDR1 and CDR2 from the germline V gene are MNHEY and SMNVEV (reference sequence). The CDR3 extends over 13 amino acids. V shed 6 bases, J shed 6 bases, and the junction held 2 bases outside the gene matches. The chain's CDR3 is CASRTGGAGELFF. CDR3 nucleotides: TGTGCCAGCAGGACAGGGGGGGCCGGGGAGCTGTTTTTT.

This clone has ten or more counts. The chain joins TRBV18 to TRBJ2-5; D gene ambiguous. The CDR3 loop spans 14 amino acids. Trimming shortened V by 3 bases and J by 5 bases, and 13 bases separated the two germline ends. Germline values: CDR1 KGHSH, CDR2 LQKENI. The CDR3 protein is CASSPPGSRETQYF. CDR3 nucleotides: TGTGCCAGCTCACCGCCCGGATCCCGGGAGACCCAGTACTTC.

This clone turned up a few times. The chain joins TRBV7-9 to TRBJ2-1, with 8 bases that match TRBD1. There are 13 residues in the CDR3. Per germline, CDR1 SEHNR and CDR2 FQNEAQ (reference sequence). With V trimmed by 5 bases and J by 9 bases, 6 bases remained unmatched. CDR3 sequence reads: CASSRNTGGEQFF. The CDR3 DNA is TGTGCCAGCAGCCGCAACACAGGGGGTGAGCAGTTCTTC. Combining the CDR3 with reference TRBV7-9 and TRBJ2-1 gives the whole variable domain DTGVSQNPRHKITKRGQNVTFRCDPISEHNRLYWYRQTLGQGPEFLTYFQNEAQLEKSRLLSDRFSAERPKGSFSTLEIQRTEQGDSAMYLCASSRNTGGEQFFGPGTRLTVL.

This clone came up many times. The chain couples TRBV15 to TRBJ2-2, with TRBD2 as a possible D gene (7 bases). The CDR3 length is 16 residues. V dropped 5 bases and J dropped 4 bases, with 17 bases sitting between them. Germline V CDR1 and CDR2: LNHNV, YYDKDF (reference sequence). This chain's CDR3 is CATSGLKGEGTGELFF. CDR3 nucleotides: TGTGCCACCAGCGGACTAAAGGGGGAGGGCACCGGGGAGCTGTTTTTT.

This clone has more than one count but fewer than ten. The chain combines TRBV6-1 with TRBJ2-2, with 8 bases lining up with TRBD2. CDR1 is MNHNS and CDR2 is SASEGT in the germline V gene. This CDR3 spans 15 amino acids. The junction had 4 bases not matched to a gene; V was cut back by 2 bases and J by 5 bases. CDR3 DNA sequence: TGTGCCAGCAGTGAAAGCGGGAGTAGTACCGGGGAGCTGTTTTTT. Protein product: CASSESGSSTGELFF.

The genes are TRBV28 and TRBJ2-5; 8 bases agree with TRBD1. Germline CDR1 reads MDHEN; CDR2 reads SYDVKM. The CDR3 contains 17 residues. V was pared by 4 bases and J by 9 bases, with 19 bases of the junction left unmatched. Here the CDR3 reads CASSSWGGQGEKRAQYF. The CDR3 nucleotides read TGTGCCAGCAGTTCGTGGGGCGGACAGGGTGAAAAGAGAGCCCAGTACTTC.

This clone was seen once. V and J are TRBV30 and TRBJ1-4, with 10 bases matching TRBD1. This CDR3 spans 14 amino acids. J lost 8 bases, V lost 2 bases, and 5 bases had no gene match. The V gene's germline CDR1 is GTSNPN and CDR2 SVGIG (reference sequence). This CDR3 is CAWSSPGQGEKLFF. For the CDR3, the DNA is TGTGCCTGGAGTTCGCCGGGACAGGGGGAAAAACTGTTTTTT.

The CDR3: CASSLPQGGNTGELFF. CDR3 coding DNA: TGTGCCAGCAGCTTACCGCAGGGGGGGAACACCGGGGAGCTGTTTTTT. This rearrangement joins TRBV7-6 to TRBJ2-2; TRBD1 might be the D (7 bases). The V end lost 2 bases, the J end lost 1 base, and 11 bases lay between the germline ends. The CDR3 sequence is 16 residues long. Per the germline V gene, CDR1 is SGHVS and CDR2 is FNYEAQ.

This clone has only a few counts. V gene TRBV24-1 combines with J gene TRBJ2-7, with D uncertain. This CDR3 contains 14 residues. CDR1 is KGHDR and CDR2 is SFDVKD in the germline V gene. Trimming removed 3 bases at V and 6 bases at J, with 14 bases between. The CDR3 DNA reads as TGTGCCACCAGTGATGCCGCGATGTCGGGCGAGCAGTACTTC. This sequence encodes CATSDAAMSGEQYF.